The 18 T cell receptor beta chains below all came from one sample that was sequenced in a study of blood T cell repertoires in COVID-19. Method: immunoSEQ multiplex PCR; TCRdb's copy keeps in-frame clones and lacks some. The table has 200,000 to 300,000 clones, roughly 80% seen once. The material sequenced was peripheral blood. The receptors shown here come from a woman older than 75 with acute or convalescent COVID-19.

J is TRBJ2-7 and V is TRBV15, with a weak D call TRBD1 (8 bases). The germline V gene has CDR1 LNHNV and CDR2 YYDKDF (reference sequence). The CDR3 is 16 residues long. The V and J ends lost 2 bases and 3 bases respectively, with 17 bases between them. CDR3 loop: CATSRTGQGGVYEQYF. CDR3 bases: TGTGCCACCAGCAGAACCGGACAGGGAGGGGTCTACGAGCAGTACTTC.

The gene calls are TRBV19 and TRBJ1-2, with 10 bases that match TRBD1. The V and J ends lost 3 bases and 8 bases, in that order; junction bases with no gene match: 12. Germline V lookup: CDR1 LNHDA, CDR2 SQIVND (reference sequence). The CDR3 loop spans 16 amino acids. The CDR3 here is CASSITTPDRGGGYTF. The DNA for the CDR3 is TGTGCCAGTAGTATTACCACCCCGGACAGGGGGGGAGGCTACACCTTC.

This rearrangement joins TRBV18 to TRBJ2-1, with 8 bases fitting TRBD2. The CDR3 has 17 amino acids. Looked up from germline, CDR1 is KGHSH and CDR2 is LQKENI. The trim removed 3 bases at V and 0 bases at J, leaving 7 bases unmatched. The CDR3 protein is CASSPQAGASSYNEQFF. CDR3 DNA: TGTGCCAGCTCACCGCAAGCGGGAGCTAGCTCCTACAATGAGCAGTTCTTC.

The J gene is TRBJ2-2, the V gene TRBV19; 8 nucleotides agree with TRBD1. The CDR3 is 17 residues long. Germline loops: CDR1 LNHDA, CDR2 SQIVND (reference sequence). The junction had 13 bases not matched to a gene; V was cut back by 7 bases and J by 3 bases. CDR3 DNA: TGTGCCAGTAATGAGTGGGCTACAGGGGGTGACACCGGGGAGCTGTTTTTT. It translates to CASNEWATGGDTGELFF.

The chain uses TRBV29-1 and TRBJ2-4, with TRBD1 matching over 7 bases. The CDR3 totals 14 residues. The J segment lost 9 bases and the V segment lost 0 bases, leaving 8 bases of the junction unmatched. Germline CDR1 and CDR2: SQVTM and ANQGSEA. The CDR3 sequence is CSVEEKTGVSIQYF. CDR3 in DNA: TGCAGCGTTGAAGAAAAAACAGGGGTGAGCATTCAGTACTTC.

The chain carries TRBV28 and TRBJ2-7, with TRBD2 matching over 10 bases. CDR3 size: 14 residues. The V segment lost 4 bases and the J segment 6 bases; nucleotides outside the gene matches: 6. Looked up from germline, CDR1 is MDHEN and CDR2 is SYDVKM. Here the CDR3 reads CASSYTSGNREQYF. CDR3 sequence (DNA): TGTGCCAGCAGTTATACTAGCGGGAACCGCGAGCAGTACTTC.

The V and J genes are TRBV11-2 and TRBJ2-5; 9 nucleotides agree with TRBD2. Germline V gene sequence: CDR1 SGHAT, CDR2 FQNNGV. Unmatched junction bases numbered 8, after V lost 1 base and J lost 5 bases. There are 16 residues in the CDR3. CDR3 DNA: TGTGCCAGCAGCTTAGGGCTAGCGGGGCCCCGTGAGACCCAGTACTTC. Amino acids: CASSLGLAGPRETQYF.

The CDR3 reads CATSDPRTGGVSPLHF. As DNA, the CDR3 is TGTGCCACCAGTGACCCTCGGACAGGGGGGGTGTCACCCCTCCACTTT. V gene TRBV24-1 combines with J gene TRBJ1-6; 10 bases match TRBD1. Germline V lookup: CDR1 KGHDR, CDR2 SFDVKD. The CDR3 is 16 residues long. V was clipped by 4 bases and J by 10 bases; unmatched bases: 9.

The V call is TRBV19, the J call TRBJ1-2; 9 bases fit TRBD1. Trimming removed 0 bases from V and 7 bases from J; junction bases left unmatched: 12. The CDR3 has 17 residues. Germline values: CDR1 LNHDA, CDR2 SQIVND (reference sequence). The CDR3 region is CASSIDLGTGRYSGYTF. As DNA, the CDR3 is TGTGCCAGTAGTATAGATCTTGGGACAGGGCGATATTCTGGCTACACCTTC.

The chain couples TRBV10-2 to TRBJ2-3; TRBD2 aligns across 12 bases. The V gene end was trimmed by 6 bases and the J gene end by 4 bases; junction bases not matched to a gene: 8. CDR3 length: 16 amino acids. From germline, CDR1 is WSHSY and CDR2 SAAADI. CDR3 DNA sequence: TGCGCCAGCAGGCCTGGACTAGCGGGGACATCAGATACGCAGTATTTT. This codes for CASRPGLAGTSDTQYF.

There are a few counts of this clone. The chain couples TRBV7-8 to TRBJ1-2, with 9 bases aligning to TRBD1. Germline V gene lookup returns CDR1 SGHVS and CDR2 FQNEAQ. The CDR3 contains 11 residues. J was trimmed by 14 bases and V by 5 bases; bases with no gene match: 6. The CDR3 region is CASSPRQGGTF. In nucleotides, the CDR3 is TGTGCCAGCAGCCCCAGACAGGGGGGAACCTTC. Combining the CDR3 with reference TRBV7-8 and TRBJ1-2 gives the whole variable domain GAGVSQSPRYKVAKRGQDVALRCDPISGHVSLFWYQQALGQGPEFLTYFQNEAQLDKSGLPSDRFFAERPEGSVSTLKIQRTQQEDSAVYLCASSPRQGGTFGSGTRLTVV.

This chain connects TRBV10-3 to TRBJ1-6, with D possibly matching TRBD1 (6 bases). Per the germline V gene, CDR1 is ENHRY and CDR2 is SYGVKD. The CDR3 sequence is 16 residues long. The germline V and J ends were trimmed by 0 bases and 8 bases, with 14 bases remaining between them. The CDR3 nucleotides are TGTGCCATCAGTGAGTCCGGACAGAGGGTGGATTCACCCCTCCACTTT. Its translation is CAISESGQRVDSPLHF.

The chain couples TRBV2 to TRBJ2-1, with 9 bases matching TRBD2. Germline-derived CDR1 and CDR2 are SNHLY and FYNNEI. The CDR3 is 15 amino acids. The V and J ends lost 3 bases and 9 bases, in that order; junction bases with no gene match: 9. CDR3 protein: CASSDRTSAWGEQFF. CDR3 nucleotide sequence: TGTGCCAGCAGTGATAGGACTAGCGCGTGGGGTGAGCAGTTCTTC.

V gene TRBV5-1 combines with J gene TRBJ2-1, with 14 bases fitting TRBD2. Germline CDR1 is SGHRS and CDR2 is YFSETQ. This CDR3 comprises 17 residues. V lost 3 bases, J lost 2 bases, and 4 bases stayed unmatched. The CDR3 DNA follows: TGCGCCAGCAGCTATAGGACTAGCGGGAGGACCTACAATGAGCAGTTCTTC. Translated, it gives CASSYRTSGRTYNEQFF.

The table lists this clone with a few counts. This chain joins TRBV5-1 and TRBJ2-5, with TRBD1 matching over 7 bases. Per the germline V gene, CDR1 is SGHRS and CDR2 is YFSETQ. The ends lost 4 bases at V and 5 bases at J; junction bases unmatched: 8. The CDR3 has 14 amino acids. The CDR3 DNA reads as TGCGCCAGCAGCGTGTCGACAGGGCGGGAGACCCAGTACTTC. Protein sequence: CASSVSTGRETQYF.

The V gene is TRBV5-6, the J gene TRBJ1-3, with TRBD1 matching 8 bases. This CDR3 is 18 amino acids long. V lost 2 bases and J lost 1; bases outside the gene matches: 11. Germline lookup yields CDR1 SGHDT and CDR2 YYEEEE. For the CDR3, the DNA is TGTGCCAGCAGCTTCGGGTTTGGGGGACAGGCGTCTGGAAACACCATATATTTT. Amino acids: CASSFGFGGQASGNTIYF.

The chain is built from TRBV20-1 and TRBJ1-2, with a tentative D call TRBD1 (6 bases). Germline V gene data show CDR1 as DFQATT and CDR2 as SNEGSKA (reference sequence). CDR3 length: 13 residues. Trimming cost V 3 bases and J 4 bases, with 12 bases left between them. CDR3 bases: TGCAGTGCTAGTCCTGGGGGCGGCTATGGCTACACCTTC. Translation gives CSASPGGGYGYTF.

V is TRBV9 and J is TRBJ2-7; TRBD1 aligns across 7 bases. This CDR3 is built from 11 residues. After removal of 7 bases from V and 7 bases from J, the junction contained 5 bases not matched to a gene. Germline lookup yields CDR1 SGDLS and CDR2 YYNGEE. For the CDR3, the DNA is TGTGCCAGCGGACAGGCCGCAGAGCAGTACTTC. Residues: CASGQAAEQYF.